This T cell receptor beta chain was identified during a study of tumor-infiltrating lymphocytes in primary liver carcinoma. Germline V gene data show CDR1 as MNHEY and CDR2 as SVGEGT. CDR3 length equals 18 residues. Trimming left V 0 bases short and J 4 bases short, with 19 bases between. Comments on this clonotype: As yet, its antigen is unknown.

The roughly 19-32 mg bulk tissue piece was not sorted before simultaneous RNA and DNA extraction. Study-wide results and limits: There were only about 7.5-25% of top clones found in all five tumor regions.

A constant-region primer primed TCR beta cDNA synthesis from about 550 ng of total RNA. Libraries of TCR beta came from three nested multiplex PCR rounds with slightly modified ARM-PCR. For approximately 9 cycles apiece, the opening two PCR rounds ran with TRBV1-TRBV30 forward primers and a C-beta reverse primer. Each CDR3 protein gets one entry after TCRdb re-called the multiplex PCR reads with MiXCR. The repertoire holds around 40,000 distinct CDR3 sequences, with 73% as singletons. The origin of this receptor is a man aged 35 to 55 with primary liver carcinoma and hepatitis B virus infection. The chain couples TRBV6-2 or TRBV6-3 to TRBJ1-5; D not resolved. The sequenced material came from liver tumor tissue from sampling region 2. Subset reported: tumor region T2, inferior pole. The CDR3 DNA follows: TGTGCCAGCAGTTACTCCCAGGACGGTGGTATAAGGAATCAGCCCCAGCATTTT. It specifies CASSYSQDGGIRNQPQHF.